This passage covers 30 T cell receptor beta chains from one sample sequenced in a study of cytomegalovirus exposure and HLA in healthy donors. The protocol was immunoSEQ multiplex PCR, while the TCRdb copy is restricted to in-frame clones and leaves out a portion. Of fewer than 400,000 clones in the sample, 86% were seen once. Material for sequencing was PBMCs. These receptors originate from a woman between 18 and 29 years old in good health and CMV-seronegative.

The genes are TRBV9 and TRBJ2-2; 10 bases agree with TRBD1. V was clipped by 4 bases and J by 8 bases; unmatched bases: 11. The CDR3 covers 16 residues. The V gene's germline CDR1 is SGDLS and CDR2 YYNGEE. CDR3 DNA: TGTGCCAGCAGCCAGGGACAGGGGACGCTAGCGGGGGAGCTGTTTTTT. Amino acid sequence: CASSQGQGTLAGELFF. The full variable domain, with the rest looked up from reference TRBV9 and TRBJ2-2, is DSGVTQTPKHLITATGQRVTLRCSPRSGDLSVYWYQQSLDQGLQFLIQYYNGEERAKGNILERFSAQQFPDLHSELNLSSLELGDSALYFCASSQGQGTLAGELFFGEGSRLTVL.

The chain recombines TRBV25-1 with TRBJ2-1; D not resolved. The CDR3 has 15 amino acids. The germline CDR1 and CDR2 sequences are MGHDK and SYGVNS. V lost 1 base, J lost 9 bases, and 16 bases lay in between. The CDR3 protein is CASSESTLESGEQFF. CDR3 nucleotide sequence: TGTGCCAGCAGTGAATCCACGTTAGAGTCAGGTGAGCAGTTCTTC. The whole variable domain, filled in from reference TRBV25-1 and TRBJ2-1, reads EADIYQTPRYLVIGTGKKITLECSQTMGHDKMYWYQQDPGMELHLIHYSYGVNSTEKGDLSSESTVSRIRTEHFPLTLESARPSHTSQYLCASSESTLESGEQFFGPGTRLTVL.

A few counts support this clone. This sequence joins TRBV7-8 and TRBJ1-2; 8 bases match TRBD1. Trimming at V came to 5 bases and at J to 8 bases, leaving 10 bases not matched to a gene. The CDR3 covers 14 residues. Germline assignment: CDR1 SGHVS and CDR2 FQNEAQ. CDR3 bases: TGTGCCAGCAGCCCGGACAGGGCCATAGGGGGCTACACCTTC. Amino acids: CASSPDRAIGGYTF.

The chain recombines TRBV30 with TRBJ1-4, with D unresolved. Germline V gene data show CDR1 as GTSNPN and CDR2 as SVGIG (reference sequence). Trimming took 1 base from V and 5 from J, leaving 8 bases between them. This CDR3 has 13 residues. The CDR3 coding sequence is TGTGCCTGGAGTGCTCAGAAGAATGAAAAACTGTTTTTT. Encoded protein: CAWSAQKNEKLFF.

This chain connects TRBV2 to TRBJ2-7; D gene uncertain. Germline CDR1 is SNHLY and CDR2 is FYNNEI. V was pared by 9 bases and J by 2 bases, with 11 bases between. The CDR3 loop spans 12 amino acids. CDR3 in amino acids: CASDNRAYEQYF. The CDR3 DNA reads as TGTGCCAGTGACAACCGAGCCTACGAGCAGTACTTC.

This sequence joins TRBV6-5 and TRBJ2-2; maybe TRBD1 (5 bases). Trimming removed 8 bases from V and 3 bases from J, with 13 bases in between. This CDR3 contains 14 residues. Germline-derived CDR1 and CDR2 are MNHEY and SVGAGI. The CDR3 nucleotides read TGTGCCAGCTTAGGGGCGAAGGACACCGGGGAGCTGTTTTTT. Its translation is CASLGAKDTGELFF.

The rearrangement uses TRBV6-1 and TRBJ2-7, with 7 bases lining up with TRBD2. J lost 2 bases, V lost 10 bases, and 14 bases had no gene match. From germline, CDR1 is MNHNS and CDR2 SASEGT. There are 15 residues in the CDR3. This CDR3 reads CATVLQRAGAYEQYF. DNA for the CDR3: TGTGCCACCGTCCTTCAACGTGCGGGAGCCTACGAGCAGTACTTC.

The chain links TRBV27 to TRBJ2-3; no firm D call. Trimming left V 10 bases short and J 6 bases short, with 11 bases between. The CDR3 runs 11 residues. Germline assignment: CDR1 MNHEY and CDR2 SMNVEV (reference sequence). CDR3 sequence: CATTSLDTQYF. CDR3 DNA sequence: TGTGCCACCACTTCTTTGGATACGCAGTATTTT.

The CDR3 DNA is TGTGCCAGCAGTTTCGAGACGGGTCAGCCCCAGCATTTT. It yields the protein CASSFETGQPQHF. The chain combines TRBV28 with TRBJ1-5; D gene ambiguous. V was shortened by 3 bases and J by 6 bases, with 9 bases between the two germline ends. The CDR3 runs to 13 residues. Germline assignment: CDR1 MDHEN and CDR2 SYDVKM.

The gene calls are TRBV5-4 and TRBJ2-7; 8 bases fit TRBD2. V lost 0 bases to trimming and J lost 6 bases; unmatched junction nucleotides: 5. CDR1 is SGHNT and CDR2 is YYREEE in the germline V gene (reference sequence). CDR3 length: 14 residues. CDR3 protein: CASSLGPGGSEQYF. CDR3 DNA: TGTGCCAGCAGCTTGGGGCCGGGAGGGAGCGAGCAGTACTTC.

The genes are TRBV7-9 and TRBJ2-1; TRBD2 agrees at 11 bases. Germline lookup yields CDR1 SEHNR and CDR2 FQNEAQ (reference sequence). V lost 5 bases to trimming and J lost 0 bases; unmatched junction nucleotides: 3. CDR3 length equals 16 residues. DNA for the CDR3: TGTGCCAGCAGCACAACTAGCGGGAGCTCCTACAATGAGCAGTTCTTC. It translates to CASSTTSGSSYNEQFF.

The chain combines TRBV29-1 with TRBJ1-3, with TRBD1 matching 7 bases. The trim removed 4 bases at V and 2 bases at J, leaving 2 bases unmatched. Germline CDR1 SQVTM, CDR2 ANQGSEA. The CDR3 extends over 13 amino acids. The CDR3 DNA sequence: TGCAGCGTTGTCCAGGGGGCTGGAAACACCATATATTTT. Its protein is CSVVQGAGNTIYF. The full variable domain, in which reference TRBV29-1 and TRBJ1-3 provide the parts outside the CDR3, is SAVISQKPSRDICQRGTSLTIQCQVDSQVTMMFWYRQQPGQSLTLIATANQGSEATYESGFVIDKFPISRPNLTFSTLTVSNMSPEDSSIYLCSVVQGAGNTIYFGEGSWLTVV.

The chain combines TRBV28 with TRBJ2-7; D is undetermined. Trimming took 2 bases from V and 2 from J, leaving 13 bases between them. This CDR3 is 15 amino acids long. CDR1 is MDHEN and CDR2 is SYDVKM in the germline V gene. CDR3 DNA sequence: TGTGCCAGCAGTTTAAGTGTTGGCAGTACCTACGAGCAGTACTTC. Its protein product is CASSLSVGSTYEQYF.

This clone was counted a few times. In DNA, the CDR3 is TGCGCCAGCAGCCCCGCGGGGCAGGTCACAGATACGCAGTATTTT. It codes for CASSPAGQVTDTQYF. V is TRBV4-1 and J is TRBJ2-3; the D gene is possibly TRBD2 (6 bases). This CDR3 is built from 15 residues. The V and J ends lost 4 bases and 2 bases respectively, with 13 bases between them. Per the germline V gene, CDR1 is MGHRA and CDR2 is YSYEKL.

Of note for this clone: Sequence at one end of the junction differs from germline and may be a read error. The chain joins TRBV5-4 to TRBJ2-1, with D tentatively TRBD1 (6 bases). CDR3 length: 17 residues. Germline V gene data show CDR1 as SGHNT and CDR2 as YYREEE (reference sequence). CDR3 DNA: TGTGCCAGCAGCTCCCGACTACGCACAGGGTCCTACAATGAGCAGCTCTTC. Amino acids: CASSSRLRTGSYNEQLF.

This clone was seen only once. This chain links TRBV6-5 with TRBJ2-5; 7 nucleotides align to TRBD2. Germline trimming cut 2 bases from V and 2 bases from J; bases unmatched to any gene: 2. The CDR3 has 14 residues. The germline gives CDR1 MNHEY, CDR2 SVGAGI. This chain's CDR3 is CASSYIGGQETQYF. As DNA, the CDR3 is TGTGCCAGCAGTTACATCGGGGGGCAAGAGACCCAGTACTTC.

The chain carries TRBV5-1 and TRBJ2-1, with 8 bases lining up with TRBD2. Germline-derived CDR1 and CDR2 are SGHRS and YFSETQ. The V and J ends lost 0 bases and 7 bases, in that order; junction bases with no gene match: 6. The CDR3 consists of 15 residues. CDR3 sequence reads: CASSLDGRASNEQFF. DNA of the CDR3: TGCGCCAGCAGCTTGGACGGGAGGGCCTCTAATGAGCAGTTCTTC.

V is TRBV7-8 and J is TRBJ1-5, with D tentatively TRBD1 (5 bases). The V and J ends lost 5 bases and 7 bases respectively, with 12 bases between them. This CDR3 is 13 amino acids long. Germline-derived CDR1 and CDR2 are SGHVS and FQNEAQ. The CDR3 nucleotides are TGTGCCAGCAGCGCACGGAGGGACCAGCCCCAGCATTTT. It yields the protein CASSARRDQPQHF.

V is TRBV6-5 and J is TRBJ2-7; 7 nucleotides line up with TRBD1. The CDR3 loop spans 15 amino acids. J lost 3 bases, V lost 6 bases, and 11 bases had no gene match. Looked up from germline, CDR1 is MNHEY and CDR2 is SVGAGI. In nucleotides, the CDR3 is TGTGCCAGCAGCCCCTACAGGGGAATCGTCTACGAGCAGTACTTC. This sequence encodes CASSPYRGIVYEQYF.

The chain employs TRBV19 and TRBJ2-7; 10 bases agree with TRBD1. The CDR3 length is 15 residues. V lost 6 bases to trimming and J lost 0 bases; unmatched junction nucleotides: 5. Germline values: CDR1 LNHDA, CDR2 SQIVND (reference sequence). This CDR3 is CASSQGQGTSYEQYF. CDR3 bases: TGTGCCAGTAGCCAGGGACAGGGGACCTCCTACGAGCAGTACTTC.

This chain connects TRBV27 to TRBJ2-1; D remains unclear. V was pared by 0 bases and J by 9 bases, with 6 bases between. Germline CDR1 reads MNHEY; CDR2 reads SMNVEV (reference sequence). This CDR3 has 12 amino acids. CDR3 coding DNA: TGTGCCAGCAGTTTATCGTTCGGTGAGCAGTTCTTC. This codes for CASSLSFGEQFF.

This CDR3 is CSVEDSEQYF. In DNA form, the CDR3 reads TGCAGCGTTGAAGACAGCGAGCAGTACTTC. The chain combines TRBV29-1 with TRBJ2-7; D unresolved. Germline loops: CDR1 SQVTM, CDR2 ANQGSEA. Trimming stripped 0 bases from V and 6 bases from J, with 3 bases between. The CDR3 contains 10 residues.

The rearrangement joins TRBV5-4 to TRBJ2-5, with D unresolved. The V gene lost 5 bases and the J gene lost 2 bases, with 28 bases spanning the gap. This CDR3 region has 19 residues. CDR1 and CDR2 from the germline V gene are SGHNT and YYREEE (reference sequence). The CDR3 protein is CASRPDQGVTSTTQETQYF. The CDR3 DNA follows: TGTGCCAGCAGACCTGACCAAGGTGTAACCAGTACTACTCAAGAGACCCAGTACTTC.

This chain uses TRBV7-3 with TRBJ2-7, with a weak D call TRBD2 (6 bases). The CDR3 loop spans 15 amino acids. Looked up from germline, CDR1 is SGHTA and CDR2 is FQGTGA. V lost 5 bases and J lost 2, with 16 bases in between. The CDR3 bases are TGTGCCAGCAGCCCCACGGGGGATCCTACCTACGAGCAGTACTTC. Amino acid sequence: CASSPTGDPTYEQYF.

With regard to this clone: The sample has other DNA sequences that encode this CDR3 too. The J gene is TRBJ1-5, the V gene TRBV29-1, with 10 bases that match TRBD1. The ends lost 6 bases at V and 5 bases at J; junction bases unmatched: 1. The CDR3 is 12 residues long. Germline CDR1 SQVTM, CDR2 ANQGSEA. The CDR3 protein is CSVGTGDQPQHF. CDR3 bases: TGCAGCGTGGGGACAGGGGATCAGCCCCAGCATTTT.

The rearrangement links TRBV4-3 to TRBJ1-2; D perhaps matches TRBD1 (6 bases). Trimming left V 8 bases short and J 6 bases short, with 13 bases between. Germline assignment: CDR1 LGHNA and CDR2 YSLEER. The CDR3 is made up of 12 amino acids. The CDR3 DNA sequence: TGCGCCAGCCAGGGGCAGGGCAATGGCTACACCTTC. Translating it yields CASQGQGNGYTF.

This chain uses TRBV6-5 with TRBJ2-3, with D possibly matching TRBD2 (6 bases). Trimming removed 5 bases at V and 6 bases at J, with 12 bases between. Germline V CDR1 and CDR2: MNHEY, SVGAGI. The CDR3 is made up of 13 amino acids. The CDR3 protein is CASSRRDRDTQYF. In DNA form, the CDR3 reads TGTGCCAGCAGTCGGCGGGATAGGGATACGCAGTATTTT.

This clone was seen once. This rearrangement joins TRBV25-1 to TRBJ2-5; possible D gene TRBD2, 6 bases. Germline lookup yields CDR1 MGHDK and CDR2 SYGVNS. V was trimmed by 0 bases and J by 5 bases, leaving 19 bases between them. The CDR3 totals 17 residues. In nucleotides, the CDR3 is TGTGCCAGCAGTGAATATATTAGCGGAAGAACCGGGGAGACCCAGTACTTC. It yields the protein CASSEYISGRTGETQYF.

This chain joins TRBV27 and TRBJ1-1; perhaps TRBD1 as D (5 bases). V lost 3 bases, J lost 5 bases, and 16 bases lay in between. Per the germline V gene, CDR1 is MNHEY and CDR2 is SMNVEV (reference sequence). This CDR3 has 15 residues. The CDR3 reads CASSLGLRLWTEAFF. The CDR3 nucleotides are TGTGCCAGCAGTTTGGGACTTCGGCTGTGGACTGAAGCTTTCTTT.

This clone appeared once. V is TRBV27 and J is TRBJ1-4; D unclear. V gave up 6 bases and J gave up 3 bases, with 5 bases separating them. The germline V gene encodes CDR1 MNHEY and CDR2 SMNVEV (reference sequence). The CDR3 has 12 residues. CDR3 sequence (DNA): TGTGCCAGCAGACATTCTAATGAAAAACTGTTTTTT. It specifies CASRHSNEKLFF.